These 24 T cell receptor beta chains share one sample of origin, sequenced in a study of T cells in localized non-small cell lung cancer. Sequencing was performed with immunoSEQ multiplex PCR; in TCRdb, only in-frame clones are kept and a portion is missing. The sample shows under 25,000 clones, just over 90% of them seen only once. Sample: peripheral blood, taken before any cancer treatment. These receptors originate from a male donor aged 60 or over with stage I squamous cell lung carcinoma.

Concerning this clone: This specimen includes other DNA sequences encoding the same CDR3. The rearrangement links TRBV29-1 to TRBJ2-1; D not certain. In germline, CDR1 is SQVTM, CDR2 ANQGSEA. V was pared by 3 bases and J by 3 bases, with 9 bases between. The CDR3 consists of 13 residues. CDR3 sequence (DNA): TGCAGCGTTGACCCGACCGGCTACAATGAGCAGTTCTTC. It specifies CSVDPTGYNEQFF.

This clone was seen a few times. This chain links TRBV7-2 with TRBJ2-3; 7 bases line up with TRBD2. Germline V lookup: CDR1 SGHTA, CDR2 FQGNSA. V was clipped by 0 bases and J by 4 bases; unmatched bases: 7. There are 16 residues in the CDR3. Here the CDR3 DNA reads TGTGCCAGCAGCTTAGCTGGGGCGGGAGTTCCAGATACGCAGTATTTT. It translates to CASSLAGAGVPDTQYF.

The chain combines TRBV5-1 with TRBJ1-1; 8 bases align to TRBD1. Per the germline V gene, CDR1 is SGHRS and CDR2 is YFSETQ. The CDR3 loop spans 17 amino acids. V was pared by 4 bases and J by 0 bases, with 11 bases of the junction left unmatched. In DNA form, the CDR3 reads TGCGCCAGCAGCCTACTGACAGGGGAGGGAATGAACACTGAAGCTTTCTTT. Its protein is CASSLLTGEGMNTEAFF. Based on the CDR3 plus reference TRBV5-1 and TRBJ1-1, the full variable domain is KAGVTQTPRYLIKTRGQQVTLSCSPISGHRSVSWYQQTPGQGLQFLFEYFSETQRNKGNFPGRFSGRQFSNSRSEMNVSTLELGDSALYLCASSLLTGEGMNTEAFFGQGTRLTVV.

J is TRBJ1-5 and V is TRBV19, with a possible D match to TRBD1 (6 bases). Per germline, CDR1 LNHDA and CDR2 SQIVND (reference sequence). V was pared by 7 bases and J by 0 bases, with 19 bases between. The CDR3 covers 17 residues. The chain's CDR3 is CASISPTGLDSNQPQHF. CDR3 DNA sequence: TGTGCCAGTATCTCCCCCACAGGGCTCGATAGCAATCAGCCCCAGCATTTT.

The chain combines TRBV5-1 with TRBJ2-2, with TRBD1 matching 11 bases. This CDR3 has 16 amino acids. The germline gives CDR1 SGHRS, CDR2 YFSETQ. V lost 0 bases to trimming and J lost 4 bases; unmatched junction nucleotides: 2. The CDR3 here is CASSLAGTGGTGELFF. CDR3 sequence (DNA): TGCGCCAGCAGCTTGGCCGGGACAGGGGGCACCGGGGAGCTGTTTTTT.

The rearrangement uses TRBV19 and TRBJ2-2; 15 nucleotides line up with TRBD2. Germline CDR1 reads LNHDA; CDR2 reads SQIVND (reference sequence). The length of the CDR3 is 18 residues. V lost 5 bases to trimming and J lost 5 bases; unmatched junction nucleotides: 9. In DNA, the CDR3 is TGTGCCAGTAGTGGGGGACTAGCGGGAGGAGGGGAGACCGGGGAGCTGTTTTTT. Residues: CASSGGLAGGGETGELFF.

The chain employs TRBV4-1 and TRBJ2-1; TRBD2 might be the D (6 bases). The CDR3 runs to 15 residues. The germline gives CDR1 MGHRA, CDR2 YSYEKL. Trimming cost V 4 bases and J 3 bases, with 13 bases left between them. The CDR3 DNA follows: TGCGCCAGCAGCCCTGACGGGACTTACTACAATGAGCAGTTCTTC. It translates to CASSPDGTYYNEQFF.

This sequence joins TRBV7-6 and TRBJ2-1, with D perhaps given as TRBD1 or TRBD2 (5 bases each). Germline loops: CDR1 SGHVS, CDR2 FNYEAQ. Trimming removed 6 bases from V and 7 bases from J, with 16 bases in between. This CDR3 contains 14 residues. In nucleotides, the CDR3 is TGTGCCAGCAGTTCAGGGAGAGTCGGGAATGAGCAGTTCTTC. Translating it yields CASSSGRVGNEQFF.

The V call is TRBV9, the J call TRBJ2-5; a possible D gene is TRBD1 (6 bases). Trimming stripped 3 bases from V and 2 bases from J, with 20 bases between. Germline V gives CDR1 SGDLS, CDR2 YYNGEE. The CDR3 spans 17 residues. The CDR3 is CASSAGVGAWGQETQYF. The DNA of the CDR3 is TGTGCCAGCAGCGCAGGCGTGGGGGCATGGGGTCAAGAGACCCAGTACTTC.

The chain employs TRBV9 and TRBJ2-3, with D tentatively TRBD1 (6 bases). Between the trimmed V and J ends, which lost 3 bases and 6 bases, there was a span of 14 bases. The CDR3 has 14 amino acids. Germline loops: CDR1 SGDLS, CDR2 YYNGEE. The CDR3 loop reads CASSGQTGRDTQYF. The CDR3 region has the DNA TGTGCCAGCAGCGGACAGACAGGACGGGATACGCAGTATTTT.

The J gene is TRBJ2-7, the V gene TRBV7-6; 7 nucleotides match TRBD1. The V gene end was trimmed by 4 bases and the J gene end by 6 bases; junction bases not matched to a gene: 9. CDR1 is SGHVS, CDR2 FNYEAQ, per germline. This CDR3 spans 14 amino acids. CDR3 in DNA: TGTGCCAGCAGCTCCGTCGGGACAGTTGGCGAGCAGTACTTC. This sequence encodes CASSSVGTVGEQYF.

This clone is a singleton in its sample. CDR3 DNA: TGTGCCAGCAGCCCGGGGAGAGGGACCCAGTACTTC. Protein: CASSPGRGTQYF. V usage is TRBV14 and J usage is TRBJ2-5, with D perhaps matching TRBD2 (5 bases). Germline CDR1 and CDR2: SGHDN and FVKESK. This CDR3 region has 12 residues. V was shortened by 4 bases and J by 7 bases, with 10 bases between the two germline ends.

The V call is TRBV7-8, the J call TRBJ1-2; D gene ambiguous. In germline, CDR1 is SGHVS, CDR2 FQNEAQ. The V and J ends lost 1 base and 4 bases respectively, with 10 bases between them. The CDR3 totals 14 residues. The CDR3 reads CASSLVGGLYGYTF. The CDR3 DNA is TGTGCCAGCAGCTTAGTTGGCGGACTCTATGGCTACACCTTC.

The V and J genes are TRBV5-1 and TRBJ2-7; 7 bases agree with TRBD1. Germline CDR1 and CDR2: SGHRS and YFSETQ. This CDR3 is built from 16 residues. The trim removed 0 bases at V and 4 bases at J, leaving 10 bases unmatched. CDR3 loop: CASSLGEQGVPYEQYF. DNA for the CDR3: TGCGCCAGCAGCTTGGGTGAGCAGGGGGTTCCATACGAGCAGTACTTC. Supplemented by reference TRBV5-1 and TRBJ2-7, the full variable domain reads KAGVTQTPRYLIKTRGQQVTLSCSPISGHRSVSWYQQTPGQGLQFLFEYFSETQRNKGNFPGRFSGRQFSNSRSEMNVSTLELGDSALYLCASSLGEQGVPYEQYFGPGTRLTVT.

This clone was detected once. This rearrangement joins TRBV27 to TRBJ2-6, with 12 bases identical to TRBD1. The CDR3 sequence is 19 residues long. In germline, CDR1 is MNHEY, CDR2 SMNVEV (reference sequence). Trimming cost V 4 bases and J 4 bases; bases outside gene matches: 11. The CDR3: CASSSPLGQGAEGANVLTF. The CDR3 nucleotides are TGTGCCAGCAGTTCCCCGCTGGGACAGGGGGCGGAGGGGGCCAACGTCCTGACTTTC.

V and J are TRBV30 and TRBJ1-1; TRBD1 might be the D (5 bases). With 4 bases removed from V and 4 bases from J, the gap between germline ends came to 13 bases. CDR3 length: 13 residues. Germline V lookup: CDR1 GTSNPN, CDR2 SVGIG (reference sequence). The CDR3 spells CAWKIGARTEAFF. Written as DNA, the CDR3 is TGTGCCTGGAAAATAGGGGCGCGCACTGAAGCTTTCTTT.

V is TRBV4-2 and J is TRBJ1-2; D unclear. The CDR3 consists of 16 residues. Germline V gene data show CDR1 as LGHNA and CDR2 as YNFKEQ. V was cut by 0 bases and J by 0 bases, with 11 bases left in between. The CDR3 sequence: CASSQEYAEANYGYTF. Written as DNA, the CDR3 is TGTGCCAGCAGCCAAGAGTACGCAGAAGCTAACTATGGCTACACCTTC.

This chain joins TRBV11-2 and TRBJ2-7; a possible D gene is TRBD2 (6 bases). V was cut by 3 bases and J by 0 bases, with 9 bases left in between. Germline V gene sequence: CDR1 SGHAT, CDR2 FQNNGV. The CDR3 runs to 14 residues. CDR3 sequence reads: CASSFGGFSYEQYF. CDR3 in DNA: TGTGCCAGCAGCTTCGGGGGTTTCTCCTACGAGCAGTACTTC.

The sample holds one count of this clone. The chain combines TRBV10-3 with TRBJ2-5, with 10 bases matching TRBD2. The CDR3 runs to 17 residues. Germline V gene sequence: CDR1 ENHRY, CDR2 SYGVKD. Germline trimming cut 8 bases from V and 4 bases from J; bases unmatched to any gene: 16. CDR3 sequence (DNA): TGTGCCATCGCAGCCCTAGCGGGAGCCCTCGGGGTAGAGACCCAGTACTTC. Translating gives CAIAALAGALGVETQYF.

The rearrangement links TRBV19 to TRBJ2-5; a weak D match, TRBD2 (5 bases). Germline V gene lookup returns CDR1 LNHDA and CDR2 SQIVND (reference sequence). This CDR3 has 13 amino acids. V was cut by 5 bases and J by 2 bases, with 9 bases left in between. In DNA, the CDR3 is TGTGCCAGTAGTGGAGGTCGGCAAGAGACCCAGTACTTC. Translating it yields CASSGGRQETQYF.

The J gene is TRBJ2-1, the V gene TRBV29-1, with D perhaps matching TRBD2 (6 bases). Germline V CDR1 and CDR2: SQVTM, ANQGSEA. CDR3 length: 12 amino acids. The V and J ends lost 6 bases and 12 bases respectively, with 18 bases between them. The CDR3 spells CSVVRSGDGQFF. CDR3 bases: TGCAGCGTCGTGAGGTCGGGGGATGGGCAGTTCTTC.

For the CDR3, the DNA is TGTGCCAGCAGCTTAGGTGGGGGCGCCAATGAGCAGTTCTTC. Protein: CASSLGGGANEQFF. This rearrangement joins TRBV7-2 to TRBJ2-1, with TRBD1 as a possible D gene (6 bases). Germline V gene lookup returns CDR1 SGHTA and CDR2 FQGNSA. V was cut by 1 base and J by 6 bases, with 10 bases left in between. This CDR3 spans 14 amino acids.

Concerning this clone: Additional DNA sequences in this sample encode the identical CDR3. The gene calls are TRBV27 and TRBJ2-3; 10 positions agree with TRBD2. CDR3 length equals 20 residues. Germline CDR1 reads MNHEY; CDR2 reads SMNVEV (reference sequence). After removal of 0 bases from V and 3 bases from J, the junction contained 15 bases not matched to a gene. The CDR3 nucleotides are TGTGCCAGCAGTTTATCTTGGTTAGCGGGAGGAGGGGTGGGGACAGATACGCAGTATTTT. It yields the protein CASSLSWLAGGGVGTDTQYF.

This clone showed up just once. This CDR3 reads CAISTSGRGNEQFF. The DNA of the CDR3 is TGTGCCATCTCGACTAGCGGGAGAGGGAATGAGCAGTTCTTC. The gene calls are TRBV27 and TRBJ2-1; TRBD2 matches 12 bases. The trim removed 10 bases at V and 7 bases at J, leaving 8 bases unmatched. In germline, CDR1 is MNHEY, CDR2 SMNVEV (reference sequence). This CDR3 region has 14 residues.